Below are 9 T cell receptor beta chains sequenced from a single sample in a study of T cell repertoires in cytomegalovirus infection. TCRdb independently ran MiXCR on the reads; one entry per CDR3 protein. The data contain fewer than 550,000 distinct CDR3 sequences, less than 30% of them seen just once; the ten biggest clones take up under 15%. Sequenced material: PBMCs. The receptor set was obtained from a human donor in good health (CMV status not recorded). Some clones in this sample may be carry-over from other donors' samples.

In this sample, this clonotype turned up a few times. V is TRBV28 and J is TRBJ2-7; TRBD2 matches 10 bases. V shed 6 bases and J 5 bases; nucleotides not matched to a gene: 7. The CDR3 contains 14 residues. The germline V gene encodes CDR1 MDHEN and CDR2 SYDVKM. CDR3 residues: CASSEVAGGHEQYF. CDR3 in DNA: TGTGCCAGCAGCGAAGTAGCGGGAGGTCACGAGCAGTACTTC.

The sample holds many counts of this clonotype. The V call is TRBV27, the J call TRBJ2-3, with D unclear. Germline lookup yields CDR1 MNHEY and CDR2 SMNVEV (reference sequence). The CDR3 sequence is 14 residues long. V lost 2 bases and J lost 6, with 12 bases in between. This chain's CDR3 is CASSLTYYVDTQYF. The CDR3 bases are TGTGCCAGCAGTTTAACCTATTATGTCGATACGCAGTATTTT.

This chain uses TRBV11-2 with TRBJ2-5; D may be TRBD2 (5 bases). Trimming shortened V by 2 bases and J by 4 bases, and 20 bases separated the two germline ends. The germline V gene has CDR1 SGHAT and CDR2 FQNNGV. CDR3 length: 17 residues. The CDR3 nucleotides are TGTGCCAGCAGCTTACTCAGGAGCGGACCAAGGGTAGAGACCCAGTACTTC. This translates into CASSLLRSGPRVETQYF. The variable domain in full, with the rest retrieved from reference TRBV11-2 and TRBJ2-5, is EAGVAQSPRYKIIEKRQSVAFWCNPISGHATLYWYQQILGQGPKLLIQFQNNGVVDDSQLPKDRFSAERLKGVDSTLKIQPAKLEDSAVYLCASSLLRSGPRVETQYFGPGTRLLVL.

This clonotype came up a few times. The rearrangement uses TRBV19 and TRBJ2-2; D is possibly TRBD2 (6 bases). CDR1 and CDR2 from the germline V gene are LNHDA and SQIVND (reference sequence). V was pared by 4 bases and J by 2 bases, with 8 bases between. The CDR3 extends over 14 amino acids. The CDR3 DNA reads as TGTGCCAGTAGTAAGGGACTTAACACCGGGGAGCTGTTTTTT. This gives the protein CASSKGLNTGELFF. Using reference TRBV19 and TRBJ2-2 for the parts outside the CDR3, the full variable domain is DGGITQSPKYLFRKEGQNVTLSCEQNLNHDAMYWYRQDPGQGLRLIYYSQIVNDFQKGDIAEGYSVSREKKESFPLTVTSAQKNPTAFYLCASSKGLNTGELFFGEGSRLTVL.

The J gene is TRBJ2-2, the V gene TRBV4-3; D is unclear. V lost 0 bases to trimming and J lost 3 bases, with 8 bases between them. There are 15 residues in the CDR3. CDR1 LGHNA and CDR2 YSLEER come from the germline V gene. CDR3 in amino acids: CASSQEVADTGELFF. CDR3 sequence (DNA): TGCGCCAGCAGCCAAGAAGTGGCGGACACCGGGGAGCTGTTTTTT.

The V call is TRBV29-1, the J call TRBJ1-2, with 10 bases that match TRBD1. Germline V lookup: CDR1 SQVTM, CDR2 ANQGSEA. Losses at the gene ends were 8 bases for V and 4 bases for J; bases not matched to a gene: 13. The CDR3 extends over 15 amino acids. In DNA, the CDR3 is TGCAGCATCACATCCGGGACAGGGGTACGCTATGGCTACACCTTC. Translation: CSITSGTGVRYGYTF.

The chain joins TRBV12-3 or TRBV12-4 to TRBJ2-2; D may be TRBD1 (6 bases). V was cut by 6 bases and J by 1 base, with 9 bases left in between. The CDR3 contains 14 residues. The CDR3 region is CASRRTVNTGELFF. In nucleotides, the CDR3 is TGTGCCAGCAGAAGGACAGTGAACACCGGGGAGCTGTTTTTT.

This clonotype was recorded at least ten times. This sequence joins TRBV7-2 and TRBJ2-5, with TRBD1 as a possible D gene (6 bases). The V and J ends lost 5 bases and 5 bases respectively, with 18 bases between them. The CDR3 length is 15 residues. Germline V gene data show CDR1 as SGHTA and CDR2 as FQGNSA. The CDR3 region is CASSPPTGRGETQYF. For the CDR3, the DNA is TGTGCCAGCAGCCCCCCCACAGGGCGCGGTGAGACCCAGTACTTC.

This chain connects TRBV12-3 or TRBV12-4 to TRBJ2-5, with D perhaps TRBD1 (5 bases). This CDR3 region has 16 residues. The V and J ends lost 3 bases and 4 bases respectively, with 18 bases between them. The CDR3 DNA sequence: TGTGCCAGCAGTTTTTACCAGGACCCTAGGGGAGAGACCCAGTACTTC. Translating it yields CASSFYQDPRGETQYF.